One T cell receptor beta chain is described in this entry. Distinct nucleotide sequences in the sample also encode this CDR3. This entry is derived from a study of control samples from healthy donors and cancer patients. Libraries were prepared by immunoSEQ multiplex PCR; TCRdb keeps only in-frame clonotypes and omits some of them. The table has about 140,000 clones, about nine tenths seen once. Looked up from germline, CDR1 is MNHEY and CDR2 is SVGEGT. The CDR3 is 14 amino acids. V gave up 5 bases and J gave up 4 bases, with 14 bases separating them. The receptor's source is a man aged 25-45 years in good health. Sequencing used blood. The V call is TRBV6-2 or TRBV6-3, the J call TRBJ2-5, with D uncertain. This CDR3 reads CASSRQSPPETQYF. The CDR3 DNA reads TGTGCCAGCAGTAGGCAGAGTCCACCAGAGACCCAGTACTTC.